This T cell receptor beta chain originates from a study of blood T cell repertoires in COVID-19. Study information: The analysed material was cDNA or gDNA that came from T cells, B-cell-depleted T cells, or PBMCs.

As originally analysed: By means of reference gene primer amplification, nucleated cell counts were estimated. Assay used: immunoSEQ multiplex PCR; TCRdb lists only in-frame clones, some missing. That table furnishes V, J and clone size, whereas the DNA furnished D and trimming. In the table there are about 190,000 clones, around four fifths of which are singletons. The CDR3 extends over 16 amino acids. In germline, CDR1 is SGHRS, CDR2 YFSETQ. The V and J ends lost 4 bases and 5 bases respectively, with 21 bases between them. The V and J genes are TRBV5-1 and TRBJ1-1, with a possible D match to TRBD1 (6 bases). The sequence came from a human donor in a cohort sampled during active COVID-19. Sequencing used peripheral blood. CDR3: CASSAIDAGAWTEAFF. The CDR3 DNA reads as TGCGCCAGCAGCGCGATTGATGCGGGGGCGTGGACTGAAGCTTTCTTT.